The 18 T cell receptor beta chains below were found in one sample sequenced in a study of blood T cell repertoires in COVID-19. Repertoires were generated with immunoSEQ multiplex PCR, while TCRdb's copy carries only in-frame clones and drops some. The table includes about 50,000 clones, about 88% detected once. Material: peripheral blood. These receptors all stem from a human donor in a cohort sampled during active COVID-19.

This sequence joins TRBV6-5 and TRBJ1-2; 9 positions agree with TRBD1. This CDR3 is built from 15 residues. CDR1 and CDR2 from the germline V gene are MNHEY and SVGAGI. V trimming: 5 bases; J trimming: 0 bases; junction bases outside the gene matches: 4. The CDR3, as DNA: TGTGCCAGCAGTCCGGGACAGGGCACTAACTATGGCTACACCTTC. Translation gives CASSPGQGTNYGYTF.

This clone was seen more than once but under ten times. The V and J genes are TRBV9 and TRBJ2-7, with 10 nucleotides matching TRBD2. CDR1 is SGDLS and CDR2 is YYNGEE in the germline V gene. The CDR3 length is 14 residues. V lost 4 bases, J lost 0 bases, and 1 base stayed unmatched. This CDR3 is CASSPSGSSYEQYV. CDR3 sequence (DNA): TGTGCCAGCAGCCCTAGCGGGAGCTCCTACGAGCAGTACGTC.

This clone was seen only once. The V and J genes are TRBV5-4 and TRBJ1-2; D uncertain. The ends were cut back, 6 bases at V and 0 bases at J, with 15 bases in the middle. CDR3 size: 15 residues. Germline V gene sequence: CDR1 SGHNT, CDR2 YYREEE (reference sequence). The CDR3 DNA is TGTGCCAGCAAATCCGGAGGAGGGTCTAACTATGGCTACACCTTC. This sequence encodes CASKSGGGSNYGYTF.

V is TRBV10-3 and J is TRBJ1-4, with D hard to call. The CDR3 has 15 amino acids. The germline gives CDR1 ENHRY, CDR2 SYGVKD. V lost 6 bases and J 2 bases, leaving 13 bases between the germline ends. The CDR3: CAIRPREATNEKLFF. The DNA for the CDR3 is TGTGCCATCAGGCCGCGGGAGGCGACTAATGAAAAACTGTTTTTT.

The chain is built from TRBV11-3 and TRBJ1-6, with D possibly matching TRBD1 (6 bases). Germline V gives CDR1 SGHNT, CDR2 YENEEA. The CDR3 totals 14 residues. V was pared by 5 bases and J by 7 bases, with 12 bases between. CDR3 region: CASSPNRDNSPLHF. The DNA for the CDR3 is TGTGCCAGCAGCCCCAACAGGGACAATTCACCCCTCCACTTT.

In its sample, this clone was seen once. The chain employs TRBV19 and TRBJ2-3, with D possibly matching TRBD1 (5 bases). Germline loops: CDR1 LNHDA, CDR2 SQIVND (reference sequence). The CDR3 length is 15 residues. Trimming shortened V by 5 bases and J by 3 bases, and 15 bases separated the two germline ends. The DNA of the CDR3 is TGTGCCAGTAGTGAGACAGTGAAAGCGACAGATACGCAGTATTTT. Its translation: CASSETVKATDTQYF.

Within the sample, this clone is large. The J gene is TRBJ1-2, the V gene TRBV28, with D unclear. The CDR3 extends over 15 amino acids. Germline V lookup: CDR1 MDHEN, CDR2 SYDVKM. Trimming cost V 1 base and J 4 bases, with 13 bases left between them. The CDR3 DNA is TGTGCCAGCAGTTTATCGTCGGGGAGTAGCTATGGCTACACCTTC. It yields the protein CASSLSSGSSYGYTF.

The chain joins TRBV5-1 to TRBJ2-5; 8 bases align to TRBD1. Trimming removed 1 base from V and 1 base from J; junction bases left unmatched: 0. CDR1 and CDR2 from the germline V gene are SGHRS and YFSETQ. The CDR3 is made up of 14 amino acids. The CDR3 spells CASSLTGGQETQYF. CDR3 DNA sequence: TGCGCCAGCAGCTTGACAGGGGGCCAAGAGACCCAGTACTTC.

The chain carries TRBV11-3 and TRBJ2-5; tentatively, D is TRBD2 (6 bases). CDR1 and CDR2 from the germline V gene are SGHNT and YENEEA. V shed 5 bases and J shed 5 bases, with 18 bases lying between them. The CDR3 contains 15 residues. CDR3 amino acids: CASSQNGGVQETQYF. DNA of the CDR3: TGTGCCAGCAGCCAGAACGGCGGGGTGCAGGAGACCCAGTACTTC.

This chain connects TRBV12-3 or TRBV12-4 to TRBJ2-5; possibly TRBD1 for D (6 bases). This CDR3 comprises 12 residues. The V end was cut by 6 bases, the J end by 2 bases, with 7 bases between. CDR3 nucleotides: TGTGCCAGCAGCCAGGGGCAAGAGACCCAGTACTTC. Its protein product is CASSQGQETQYF.

This chain uses TRBV20-1 with TRBJ2-3, with a weak D call TRBD2 (6 bases). The ends were cut back, 7 bases at V and 4 bases at J, with 15 bases in the middle. Germline values: CDR1 DFQATT, CDR2 SNEGSKA (reference sequence). There are 13 residues in the CDR3. The DNA for the CDR3 is TGCAGTGTTAGTCGGGGGAGGTCAGATACGCAGTATTTT. It specifies CSVSRGRSDTQYF.

The chain employs TRBV19 and TRBJ2-5, with 9 bases identical to TRBD2. Germline CDR1 is LNHDA and CDR2 is SQIVND (reference sequence). J was trimmed by 1 base and V by 3 bases; bases with no gene match: 0. The CDR3 runs 14 residues. The CDR3 DNA reads TGTGCCAGTAGTATGACTAGCGGCCAAGAGACCCAGTACTTC. Its protein product is CASSMTSGQETQYF.

The rearrangement links TRBV28 to TRBJ2-7, with D unclear. CDR1 and CDR2 (germline): MDHEN, SYDVKM. With 5 bases removed from V and 12 bases from J, the gap between germline ends came to 20 bases. This CDR3 has 13 residues. The CDR3 loop is CASSAATPRRMYF. The CDR3 coding sequence is TGTGCCAGCAGTGCGGCTACCCCGCGAAGAATGTACTTC.

The rearrangement uses TRBV11-2 and TRBJ1-2; possible D gene TRBD1, 5 bases. The CDR3 is made up of 16 amino acids. V lost 3 bases, J lost 0 bases, and 14 bases lay in between. CDR1 is SGHAT, CDR2 FQNNGV, per germline. CDR3 sequence reads: CASSLVAGGTNYGYTF. The CDR3 DNA sequence: TGTGCCAGCAGCTTGGTCGCGGGGGGGACTAACTATGGCTACACCTTC. The full variable domain, completed using reference TRBV11-2 and TRBJ1-2, is EAGVAQSPRYKIIEKRQSVAFWCNPISGHATLYWYQQILGQGPKLLIQFQNNGVVDDSQLPKDRFSAERLKGVDSTLKIQPAKLEDSAVYLCASSLVAGGTNYGYTFGSGTRLTVV.

J is TRBJ2-3 and V is TRBV7-9; perhaps TRBD1 as D (5 bases). The CDR3 loop spans 14 amino acids. V was clipped by 2 bases and J by 3 bases, with 9 bases between them. The germline V gene has CDR1 SEHNR and CDR2 FQNEAQ (reference sequence). As DNA, the CDR3 is TGTGCCAGCAGCTTAAAAGGGGCGACAGATACGCAGTATTTT. It is translated as CASSLKGATDTQYF. The entire variable domain, with the rest obtained from reference TRBV7-9 and TRBJ2-3, is as follows: DTGVSQNPRHKITKRGQNVTFRCDPISEHNRLYWYRQTLGQGPEFLTYFQNEAQLEKSRLLSDRFSAERPKGSFSTLEIQRTEQGDSAMYLCASSLKGATDTQYFGPGTRLTVL.

Written as DNA, the CDR3 is TGCGCCAGCAGCGAGGCTCCCGGGACAGGGAACTATGGCTACACCTTC. It codes for CASSEAPGTGNYGYTF. The chain has TRBV5-1 and TRBJ1-2, with 9 nucleotides matching TRBD1. The CDR3 runs 16 residues. The V gene's germline CDR1 is SGHRS and CDR2 YFSETQ. Trimming at V came to 4 bases and at J to 2 bases, leaving 9 bases not matched to a gene.

The rearrangement links TRBV19 to TRBJ1-2, with D possibly TRBD1 on 6 matching bases. The CDR3 covers 15 residues. Trimming stripped 4 bases from V and 4 bases from J, with 16 bases between. Germline CDR1 is LNHDA and CDR2 is SQIVND (reference sequence). CDR3 nucleotide sequence: TGTGCCAGTAGTACAGGGGATGAGGCGGGCTATGGCTACACCTTC. Amino acids: CASSTGDEAGYGYTF.

This rearrangement joins TRBV3-1 (or the pseudogene TRBV3-2) to TRBJ2-2, with no clear D. CDR1 is LGHDT and CDR2 is YNNKEL in the germline V gene (reference sequence). The CDR3 totals 15 residues. The V and J ends lost 1 base and 1 base respectively, with 7 bases between them. CDR3 sequence reads: CASSQGAWNTGELFF. CDR3 DNA: TGTGCCAGCAGCCAAGGGGCTTGGAACACCGGGGAGCTGTTTTTT.